The 14 T cell receptor beta chains below all came from one sample that was sequenced in a study of control samples from healthy donors and cancer patients. The protocol was immunoSEQ multiplex PCR, while the TCRdb copy is restricted to in-frame clones and leaves out a portion. The data hold more than 95,000 clones, with around 90% observed a single time. The sequenced sample was blood. The origin of the receptors is a man in his forties in good health.

This clone was seen once. The V call is TRBV23-1, the J call TRBJ1-1; 7 bases agree with TRBD1. TRBV23-1 is placed among ORFs of uncertain function. J gave up 0 bases and V 4 bases, and 11 bases lay outside the gene matches. CDR3 length equals 17 residues. In DNA, the CDR3 is TGCGCCAGCAGTCTATATATAGACAGGGACATGAACACTGAAGCTTTCTTT. It translates to CASSLYIDRDMNTEAFF.

V usage is TRBV6-5 and J usage is TRBJ1-1; 7 bases are a match to TRBD1. CDR3 length equals 14 residues. V lost 6 bases, J lost 1 base, and 5 bases stayed unmatched. The germline V gene has CDR1 MNHEY and CDR2 SVGAGI. CDR3 in DNA: TGTGCCAGCAGAGATCGGACAGGGAACACTGAAGCTTTCTTT. Translation: CASRDRTGNTEAFF.

The chain uses TRBV4-3 and TRBJ2-1; 7 bases align to TRBD1. The V and J ends lost 0 bases and 2 bases, in that order; junction bases with no gene match: 4. The germline gives CDR1 LGHNA, CDR2 YSLEER. This CDR3 has 16 residues. The CDR3 nucleotides read TGCGCCAGCAGCCAAGATTTTAGGGGGCCCTACAATGAGCAGTTCTTC. Amino acids: CASSQDFRGPYNEQFF.

The chain recombines TRBV5-1 with TRBJ2-5, with TRBD2 matching 13 bases. This CDR3 is built from 16 residues. The V gene's germline CDR1 is SGHRS and CDR2 YFSETQ. Trimming cost V 4 bases and J 2 bases; bases outside gene matches: 5. Here the CDR3 DNA reads TGCGCCAGCAGCCTCACTAGCGGGGGGGGACAAGAGACCCAGTACTTC. Its protein product is CASSLTSGGGQETQYF.

The chain links TRBV18 to TRBJ1-1, with no clear D. The V gene's germline CDR1 is KGHSH and CDR2 LQKENI. The V gene lost 2 bases and the J gene lost 8 bases, with 21 bases spanning the gap. The CDR3 sequence is 16 residues long. The CDR3 loop reads CASSPYAAKEAAEAFF. In nucleotides, the CDR3 is TGTGCCAGCTCACCATATGCAGCTAAGGAGGCAGCAGAAGCTTTCTTT.

The chain uses TRBV18 and TRBJ1-1; TRBD1 matches 7 bases. The CDR3 has 14 amino acids. Trimming removed 3 bases from V and 2 bases from J; junction bases left unmatched: 3. The V gene's germline CDR1 is KGHSH and CDR2 LQKENI. In DNA form, the CDR3 reads TGTGCCAGCTCACCCGGGACAGCAAACACTGAAGCTTTCTTT. As protein: CASSPGTANTEAFF.

On this clone itself: The junction does not match germline at one end; this may be a read error. V and J are TRBV3-1 (or the pseudogene TRBV3-2) and TRBJ2-5; TRBD2 might be the D (6 bases). CDR3 length equals 13 residues. Germline V CDR1 and CDR2: LGHDT, YNNKEL (reference sequence). The CDR3 protein is CASSQDSWTWRDF. The DNA of the CDR3 is TGTGCCAGCAGCCAAGATTCCTGGACATGGAGGGACTTC.

This clone has a handful of counts. The V gene is TRBV21-1, the J gene TRBJ2-2; TRBD1, the D gene given by the table, was not confirmed from the DNA. TRBV21-1 is described as a pseudogene. CDR3 length equals 15 residues. CDR3 loop: CASSATGTGARELFF. The CDR3 DNA is TGTGCCAGCAGCGCGACCGGGACAGGGGCGAGGGAGCTGTTTTTT.

The V call is TRBV6-4, the J call TRBJ1-2, with D perhaps TRBD1 (5 bases). Trimming took 10 bases from V and 7 from J, leaving 22 bases between them. Germline V gene data show CDR1 as MRHNA and CDR2 as SNTAGT. The CDR3 extends over 14 amino acids. The CDR3 loop reads CAIYSLVGRGGYTF. Written as DNA, the CDR3 is TGTGCCATCTACAGCCTTGTGGGGCGGGGTGGCTACACCTTC.

This chain links TRBV27 with TRBJ2-7; either TRBD1 or TRBD2 may supply D (5 bases each). The V end lost 5 bases, the J end lost 2 bases, and 16 bases lay between the germline ends. The germline V gene has CDR1 MNHEY and CDR2 SMNVEV (reference sequence). This CDR3 contains 15 residues. The CDR3 loop is CASSPLQLGAYEQYF. The CDR3 nucleotides read TGTGCCAGCAGTCCCCTTCAACTAGGGGCCTACGAGCAGTACTTC.

This clone has only a few counts. This chain uses TRBV11-3 with TRBJ2-7; no clear D gene. Per germline, CDR1 SGHNT and CDR2 YENEEA. The CDR3 runs 14 residues. Trimming stripped 5 bases from V and 2 bases from J, with 13 bases between. For the CDR3, the DNA is TGTGCCAGCAGCATAGGGCCATCCACCTACGAGCAGTACTTC. This encodes CASSIGPSTYEQYF.

In this sample, this clone turned up once. The chain is built from TRBV2 and TRBJ1-2; 8 bases map to TRBD1. Germline-derived CDR1 and CDR2 are SNHLY and FYNNEI. This CDR3 has 14 amino acids. The trim removed 7 bases at V and 5 bases at J, leaving 9 bases unmatched. The CDR3 DNA is TGTGCCAGCACCTCGGGACAGGCGAGATATGGCTACACCTTC. Its translation is CASTSGQARYGYTF.

The chain has TRBV24-1 and TRBJ2-2, with TRBD1 identical over 9 bases. Germline-derived CDR1 and CDR2 are KGHDR and SFDVKD. The CDR3 extends over 15 amino acids. The junction had 7 bases not matched to a gene; V was cut back by 5 bases and J by 7 bases. The CDR3 loop reads CATSVTGTGNGELFF. CDR3 nucleotides: TGTGCCACCAGTGTAACGGGGACAGGGAACGGGGAGCTGTTTTTT.

The table lists this clone with a few counts. CDR3 region: CASSDLRGLGYTF. Here the CDR3 DNA reads TGTGCCAGCAGCGATCTCCGGGGCCTAGGCTACACCTTC. J is TRBJ1-2 and V is TRBV11-3; tentatively, D is TRBD1 (5 bases). Germline CDR1 SGHNT, CDR2 YENEEA. The CDR3 has 13 amino acids. With 5 bases removed from V and 8 bases from J, the gap between germline ends came to 15 bases.